This T cell receptor (beta chain) was retrieved from a study of CD8 T cells in ankylosing spondylitis. Study findings and constraints: In synovial fluid and blood from reactive arthritis, some motif variants were previously reported. A CD8+ phenotype characterized the disease-linked clones, which were relatively rare in peripheral blood. Characteristic of ankylosing spondylitis blood, it appeared, was a TCR beta motif comprising about eight highly homologous variants. Researchers reportedly found disease-linked clones significantly enriched in matched ankylosing spondylitis synovial fluid.

TCR beta libraries were made by quantitative 5'-RACE with molecular barcodes. MiXCR, applied by TCRdb to the 5' RACE reads, yields one record per CDR3 protein. Among roughly 400,000 distinct CDR3 sequences listed, about a fifth were seen once. About this clonotype: The antigen is undetermined.

The junction had 6 bases not matched to a gene; V was cut back by 2 bases and J by 5 bases. Germline CDR1 reads SGHVS; CDR2 reads FNYEAQ. This CDR3 is built from 15 residues. The chain carries TRBV7-6 and TRBJ2-5, with 9 bases identical to TRBD1. Sequences were obtained from blood, either unsorted or a sorted T cell fraction (not recorded which). This TCR was recovered from a male donor with ankylosing spondylitis. The CDR3, as DNA: TGTGCCAGCAGCTTACGTAGGGACAGGGTGGAGACCCAGTACTTC. This translates into CASSLRRDRVETQYF.